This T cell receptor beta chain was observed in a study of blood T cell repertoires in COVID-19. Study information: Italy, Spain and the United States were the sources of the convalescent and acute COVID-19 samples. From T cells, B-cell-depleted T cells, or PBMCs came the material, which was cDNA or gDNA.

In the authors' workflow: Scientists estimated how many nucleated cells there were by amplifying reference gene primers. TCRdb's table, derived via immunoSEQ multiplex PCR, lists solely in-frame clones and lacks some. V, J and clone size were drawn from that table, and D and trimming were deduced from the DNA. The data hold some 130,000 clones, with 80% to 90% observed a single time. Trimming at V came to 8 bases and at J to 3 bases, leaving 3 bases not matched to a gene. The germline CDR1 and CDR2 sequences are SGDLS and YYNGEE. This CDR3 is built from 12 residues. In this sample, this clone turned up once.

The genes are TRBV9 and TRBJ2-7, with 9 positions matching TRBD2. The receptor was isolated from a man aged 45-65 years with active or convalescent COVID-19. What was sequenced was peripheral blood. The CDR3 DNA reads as TGTGCCAGTGGGACTAGCAGCTACGAGCAGTACTTC. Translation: CASGTSSYEQYF.